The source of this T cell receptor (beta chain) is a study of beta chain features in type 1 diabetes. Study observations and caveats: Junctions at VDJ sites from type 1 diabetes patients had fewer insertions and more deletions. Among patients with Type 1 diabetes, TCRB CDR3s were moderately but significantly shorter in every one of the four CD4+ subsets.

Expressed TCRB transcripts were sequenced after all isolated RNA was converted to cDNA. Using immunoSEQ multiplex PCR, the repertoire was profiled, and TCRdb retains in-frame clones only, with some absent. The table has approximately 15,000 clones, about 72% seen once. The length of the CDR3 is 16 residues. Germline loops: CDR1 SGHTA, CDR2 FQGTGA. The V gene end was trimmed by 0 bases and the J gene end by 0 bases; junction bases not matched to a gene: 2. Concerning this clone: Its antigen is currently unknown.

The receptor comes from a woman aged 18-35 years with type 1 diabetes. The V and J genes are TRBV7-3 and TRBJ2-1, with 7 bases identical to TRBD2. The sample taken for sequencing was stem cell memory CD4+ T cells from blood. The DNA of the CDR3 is TGTGCCAGCAGCTTAACGCGGGAGAGCTCCTACAATGAGCAGTTCTTC. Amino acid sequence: CASSLTRESSYNEQFF.